These T cell receptor beta chains were read from a single sample in a study of blood T cell repertoires in COVID-19. Profiled with immunoSEQ multiplex PCR; TCRdb holds only in-frame clones, not every one. The sample lists around 140,000 clones; about 76% were seen once. The sample comprised peripheral blood. The receptors were sampled from a human donor in a cohort sampled during active COVID-19. CDR3s include the opening cysteine and the closing phenylalanine or tryptophan.

V gene: TRBV6-6; J gene: TRBJ2-7; CDR3 protein: CASSYSPGTSYYEQYF
V gene: TRBV5-1; J gene: TRBJ2-7; CDR3 protein: CASSRSSGAYEQYF
V gene: TRBV18; J gene: TRBJ1-2; CDR3 protein: CASSPYGQADYVYGYTF
V gene: TRBV14; J gene: TRBJ2-3; CDR3 protein: CASSQVEGVGTDTQYF
V gene: TRBV18; J gene: TRBJ1-1; CDR3 protein: CASSPGTVTEAFF
V gene: TRBV4-2; J gene: TRBJ2-5; CDR3 protein: CASSDLGQGQSETQYF
V gene: TRBV18; J gene: TRBJ2-6; CDR3 protein: CASSGQGASSANVLTF
V gene: TRBV9; J gene: TRBJ1-2; CDR3 protein: CASSVAGDYGYTF
V gene: TRBV18; J gene: TRBJ2-5; CDR3 protein: CASRTGGQETQYF
V gene: TRBV5-1; J gene: TRBJ2-7; CDR3 protein: CASSLAASGGWYEQYF
V gene: TRBV7-9; J gene: TRBJ2-7; CDR3 protein: CASSLAPRDSSYEQYF
V gene: TRBV7-6; J gene: TRBJ2-1; CDR3 protein: CASSLVGGTRSSYNEQFF
V gene: TRBV28; J gene: TRBJ1-4; CDR3 protein: CASSSGGDREKLFF
V gene: TRBV5-1; J gene: TRBJ2-1; CDR3 protein: CASSPAGTGNVYEQFF
V gene: TRBV7-8; J gene: TRBJ1-5; CDR3 protein: CASSHDIGQTMLANQPQHF
V gene: TRBV4-1; J gene: TRBJ2-1; CDR3 protein: CASSQEPSGRGRDEQFF
V gene: TRBV9; J gene: TRBJ2-2; CDR3 protein: CASRLTGGTGELFF
V gene: TRBV7-2; J gene: TRBJ1-1; CDR3 protein: CASSFSVMNTEAFF
V gene: TRBV7-9; J gene: TRBJ2-7; CDR3 protein: CASSLGVSGNEQYF
V gene: TRBV9; J gene: TRBJ1-4; CDR3 protein: CASSPGGGGVEEKLFF
V gene: TRBV5-1; J gene: TRBJ2-7; CDR3 protein: CASSLVTGGAGEQYF
V gene: TRBV12-3/TRBV12-4; J gene: TRBJ1-2; CDR3 protein: CASSRYGYTF
V gene: TRBV5-1; J gene: TRBJ2-3; CDR3 protein: CASSLKRVGHSSTDTQYF
V gene: TRBV7-3; J gene: TRBJ2-5; CDR3 protein: CASSFGNPGQETQYF
V gene: TRBV6-5; J gene: TRBJ1-4; CDR3 protein: CASSYRADATNEKLFF
V gene: TRBV18; J gene: TRBJ1-1; CDR3 protein: CASSPSMNTEAFF
V gene: TRBV5-1; J gene: TRBJ1-2; CDR3 protein: CASEQGEGCGYTF
V gene: TRBV6-2/TRBV6-3; J gene: TRBJ2-1; CDR3 protein: CASSYSRTGSTNEQFF
V gene: TRBV7-3; J gene: TRBJ2-1; CDR3 protein: CASSLKPLMSQFF
V gene: TRBV28; J gene: TRBJ1-5; CDR3 protein: CASSLWTGEQPQHF
V gene: TRBV28; J gene: TRBJ2-3; CDR3 protein: CASSPLPGRAGTDTQYF
V gene: TRBV18; J gene: TRBJ2-7; CDR3 protein: CASSPSSGSLSYEQYF
V gene: TRBV6-1; J gene: TRBJ1-3; CDR3 protein: CASSEGRQTSYF
V gene: TRBV5-1; J gene: TRBJ1-2; CDR3 protein: CASRPGGASLYGYTF
V gene: TRBV2; J gene: TRBJ2-1; CDR3 protein: CASRRPQGGWNEQFF
V gene: TRBV7-2; J gene: TRBJ2-4; CDR3 protein: CASSLRFAGQGGNIQYF
V gene: TRBV6-2/TRBV6-3; J gene: TRBJ2-1; CDR3 protein: CASSLSGPSYNEQFF
V gene: TRBV4-2; J gene: TRBJ2-6; CDR3 protein: CASSQRQGSGANVLTF
V gene: TRBV19; J gene: TRBJ2-3; CDR3 protein: CASSIRSGSTDTQYF
V gene: TRBV5-4; J gene: TRBJ2-1; CDR3 protein: CASSFLTSGSDEQFF
V gene: TRBV27; J gene: TRBJ1-2; CDR3 protein: CASSRDSYYGYTF
V gene: TRBV6-5; J gene: TRBJ2-3; CDR3 protein: CASTPSGKGRDTQYF
V gene: TRBV29-1; J gene: TRBJ2-1; CDR3 protein: CSATGRFYNEQFF
V gene: TRBV29-1; J gene: TRBJ2-7; CDR3 protein: CSVVFWETYEQYF
V gene: TRBV25-1; J gene: TRBJ1-1; CDR3 protein: CASNWAGETEAFF
V gene: TRBV5-1; J gene: TRBJ2-7; CDR3 protein: CASSLAPGGTSYEQYF
V gene: TRBV9; J gene: TRBJ2-3; CDR3 protein: CASSVAQGIATDTQYF
V gene: TRBV28; J gene: TRBJ1-2; CDR3 protein: CASSGEWALYTF
V gene: TRBV27; J gene: TRBJ2-7; CDR3 protein: CASSLREGPYEQYF
V gene: TRBV7-3; J gene: TRBJ2-2; CDR3 protein: CASSLGGLAGVGGELFF